This T cell receptor (beta chain) emerged from a study of patients and donors after allogeneic stem cell transplantation. This clonotype has a handful of counts. Trimming stripped 3 bases from V and 2 bases from J, with 14 bases between. There are 15 residues in the CDR3. Germline CDR1 reads SGDLS; CDR2 reads YYNGEE. TCRdb reprocessed the RT-PCR reads with MiXCR, giving one entry per CDR3 protein. The repertoire has 190,000 or so distinct CDR3 sequences, more than 35% of them found once; the top ten carry more than 9%. The sequence was obtained from a human donor who was either an allogeneic HSCT recipient or a stem cell or donor lymphocyte infusion donor (not recorded which). It is not recorded whose cells these are; they may come from a transplant donor. The source material was blood, either unsorted or a sorted T cell fraction (not recorded which). V is TRBV9 and J is TRBJ1-1; a possible D gene is TRBD1 (6 bases). The CDR3 is CASSAQTGFNTEAFF. The CDR3 DNA reads as TGTGCCAGCAGCGCCCAAACAGGGTTTAACACTGAAGCTTTCTTT.